This TCR beta chain was profiled in a study of graft-versus-host responses after intestinal transplantation (dated by TCRdb to the early 2020s). For the wider study: Multivisceral, liver-intestinal, or isolated intestinal transplants were received by the recipients. Every recipient was given anti-thymocyte globulin induction, then maintenance tacrolimus and steroids for approximately 3 years. After intestinal transplantation, graft-versus-host and host-versus-graft alloreactive T cell clones in the graft, circulation and bone marrow were tracked using bulk TCR-beta CDR3 sequencing. Alloreactive clones were identified by sequencing pre-transplant mixed lymphocyte reaction products and comparing these products with unstimulated pre-transplant donor and recipient T cells. Of the 20 to 25 intestinal transplant recipients enrolled in the cohort, one of whom was a retransplant, a few patients without pretransplant specimens were excluded. Donor T cell macrochimerism was defined as a peak of at least 4% donor T cells among recipient peripheral blood mononuclear cells. Samples from a few later patients were sequenced in-house on an Illumina MiSeq with MiXCR processing rather than by the commercial service. What the authors observed across the whole study: Conclusions were limited by the relatively low number and heterogeneity of intestinal transplant patients. In patients with donor T cell macrochimerism, the allografts had high GvH to HvG T cell clonal ratios. GvH clones were found in recipient bone marrow, and some of the GvH clones appeared earlier in ileal mucosa or blood, which is consistent with an intestinal mucosal origin. Peak levels of circulating GvH clones were associated with declines in HvG clones early after transplant.

Measured from the cysteine to the phenylalanine, the CDR3 is 17 residues long. Just the 51-base CDR3 DNA is kept, in frame starting at base 1. The germline V gene sets CDR1 to SGDLS and CDR2 to YYNGEE. Trimming costs V 0 bases and J 3 bases, and their ends lie 16 bases apart. Libraries were made using the immunoSEQ multiplex PCR assay. For most patients, genomic DNA was subjected to high-throughput TCR-beta CDR3 sequencing by Adaptive Biotechnologies. The study's processing was this. TCR sequencing data for some 17 patients were retrieved from Adaptive's ImmunoSEQ software; a few other patients were processed with MiXCR and VDJtools. Because the origin of CDR3 nucleotide sequences shared between donor and recipient could not be assigned, those sequences were removed. To count as alloreactive, a clone needed at least 2-fold expansion over unstimulated cells and a minimum CFSE-low frequency of 0.002% (template counts) or 0.001% (read counts). Clones detected in sequenced pre-transplant spleen, lymph node, or MLR CFSE-low populations of the donor or recipient were defined as mappable. Cumulative frequency of alloreactive clones was calculated as a percentage of all sequences weighted by copy number. TCRdb carries this immuneACCESS record with in-frame sequences only. Its versions omit some clonotypes, under half of them owing to an unresolved V gene in the studies checked, with the rest unexplained. That table supplies the V and J calls and clone size; D and trimming were determined from the DNA. Across this sample there are roughly 80,000 clones, with approximately 92% seen only once. The ten largest account for 0.55% to 0.75% of the sample.

Blood samples were collected up to 4 times in the first month after transplant and then at least monthly when available. Comments on this clone: Its cognate antigen has yet to be identified. No base-level quality is on record; no much larger clone is a single base apart.

This specimen was PBMCs, taken 98 days after intestinal transplantation. This TCR derives from a human patient who received an intestinal transplant, so some T cells may come from the graft donor. Recombination linked TRBV9 to TRBJ2-1, with no confidently assigned D gene. CDR3 loop: CASSVGRPLPFYNEQFF. Read as DNA, the sequence is TGTGCCAGCAGCGTAGGTAGGCCTCTTCCGTTCTACAATGAGCAGTTCTTC.